Listed below are T cell receptor beta chains from one sample, sequenced in a study of T cells in Graves' hyperthyroidism and ophthalmopathy. Each CDR3 protein gets one entry after TCRdb re-called the multiplex PCR reads with MiXCR. This sample has roughly 660,000 distinct CDR3 sequences; 17% occur once, and the top ten carry roughly a sixth. Source material: blood. The origin of the receptors is a man over 45 with Graves' hyperthyroidism. Both conserved end residues are part of each CDR3. Fields, in order: D gene, J gene, clone size, V gene, CDR3 DNA, CDR3 protein. The D gene is left open where the match is weak. Only some rows state a clone size, as once, few, many or a class for expanded clones.

d_gene: TRBD2; j_gene: TRBJ2-3; abundance: few; v_gene: TRBV24-1; CDR3nt: TGTGCCACCAGTGATATCGCTAGCGGGAGAATGTCAGATACGCAGTATTTT; CDR3aa: CATSDIASGRMSDTQYF
d_gene: TRBD2; j_gene: TRBJ2-3; abundance: many; v_gene: TRBV28; CDR3nt: TGTGCCAGCAGTTCCGCCTCGTTCTTAGCGGGAGTGGGTAGCACAGATACGCAGTATTTT; CDR3aa: CASSSASFLAGVGSTDTQYF
d_gene: NA; j_gene: TRBJ2-7; abundance: once; v_gene: TRBV24-1; CDR3nt: TGTGCCACCAGTGATCCGACGATTCCCTACGAGCAGTACTTC; CDR3aa: CATSDPTIPYEQYF
d_gene: TRBD1; j_gene: TRBJ2-7; abundance: many; v_gene: TRBV30; CDR3nt: TGTGCCTTCACTCAGGGGGCCTACGAGCAGTACTTC; CDR3aa: CAFTQGAYEQYF
d_gene: NA; j_gene: TRBJ2-7; abundance: NA; v_gene: TRBV6-5; CDR3nt: TGTGCCAGCAGTTACTCAGCAGGGGGACTATCTTACGAGCAGTACTTC; CDR3aa: CASSYSAGGLSYEQYF
d_gene: TRBD2; j_gene: TRBJ2-7; abundance: many; v_gene: TRBV27; CDR3nt: TGTGCCAGCAGAAGAAAACCGGGACTAGTCGCTGACGAGCAGTACTTC; CDR3aa: CASRRKPGLVADEQYF
d_gene: NA; j_gene: TRBJ1-2; abundance: many; v_gene: TRBV20-1; CDR3nt: TGCAGTGCTTCCAGGGACTATGGCTACACCTTC; CDR3aa: CSASRDYGYTF
d_gene: NA; j_gene: TRBJ1-1; abundance: NA; v_gene: TRBV19; CDR3nt: TGTGCCAGTAGTATTATTAAGGGGTACACTGAAGCTTTCTTT; CDR3aa: CASSIIKGYTEAFF
d_gene: TRBD1; j_gene: TRBJ2-1; abundance: many; v_gene: TRBV2; CDR3nt: TGTGCCAGCAGTGACTCGGGACAGGAGAACTACAATGAGCAGTTCTTC; CDR3aa: CASSDSGQENYNEQFF
d_gene: NA; j_gene: TRBJ2-1; abundance: many; v_gene: TRBV7-3; CDR3nt: TGTGCCAGCAGCTCTCACCCCCTAGGAGATGAGCAGTTCTTC; CDR3aa: CASSSHPLGDEQFF
d_gene: TRBD1; j_gene: TRBJ1-2; abundance: NA; v_gene: TRBV10-2; CDR3nt: TGCGCCAGCTTCGGACAGGGGAGCCATGGCTACACCTTC; CDR3aa: CASFGQGSHGYTF
d_gene: NA; j_gene: TRBJ2-7; abundance: few; v_gene: TRBV7-9; CDR3nt: TGTGCCAGCAGCTTAGGCATGCTGGGGAGTCCCCTCGAGCAGTACTTC; CDR3aa: CASSLGMLGSPLEQYF
d_gene: NA; j_gene: TRBJ1-1; abundance: many; v_gene: TRBV28; CDR3nt: TGTGCCAGCAGTCCCATATCGGGGGCCGACACTGAAGCTTTCTTT; CDR3aa: CASSPISGADTEAFF
d_gene: NA; j_gene: TRBJ2-2; abundance: NA; v_gene: TRBV7-9; CDR3nt: TGTGCCAGCAGCTTAAGCAGGGTCGGCACCGGGGAGCTGTTTTTT; CDR3aa: CASSLSRVGTGELFF
d_gene: NA; j_gene: TRBJ2-5; abundance: few; v_gene: TRBV9; CDR3nt: TGTGCCAGCAGCGTAGCTGGGGGATGGGAGACCCAGTACTTC; CDR3aa: CASSVAGGWETQYF
d_gene: TRBD1; j_gene: TRBJ2-7; abundance: many; v_gene: TRBV29-1; CDR3nt: TGCAGCGTTGACAGACAGGGGAGCTCCTACGAGCAGTACTTC; CDR3aa: CSVDRQGSSYEQYF
d_gene: TRBD2; j_gene: TRBJ2-1; abundance: many; v_gene: TRBV27; CDR3nt: TGTGCCAGCAGTTTAGCCCCAGTTAGCGGGAGCTATGATGAGCAGTTCTTC; CDR3aa: CASSLAPVSGSYDEQFF
d_gene: NA; j_gene: TRBJ2-2; abundance: many; v_gene: TRBV2; CDR3nt: TGTGCCAGCAGTGGAGCGTACGGGGAGCTGTTTTTT; CDR3aa: CASSGAYGELFF
d_gene: NA; j_gene: TRBJ1-1; abundance: many; v_gene: TRBV2; CDR3nt: TGTGCCAGCAGCGGATTTATGAACACTGAAGCTTTCTTT; CDR3aa: CASSGFMNTEAFF
d_gene: TRBD1; j_gene: TRBJ2-4; abundance: many; v_gene: TRBV18; CDR3nt: TGTGCCAGCTCACGGGACAGGACCATTCAGTACTTC; CDR3aa: CASSRDRTIQYF
d_gene: TRBD1; j_gene: TRBJ2-2; abundance: NA; v_gene: TRBV2; CDR3nt: TGTGCCAGCAGCCGGGGACAGGGGCCCGGGGAGCTGTTTTTT; CDR3aa: CASSRGQGPGELFF
d_gene: TRBD1; j_gene: TRBJ2-1; abundance: many; v_gene: TRBV5-1; CDR3nt: TGCGCCAGCAGCCCTGGACAGGGGGCCTACAATGAGCAGTTCTTC; CDR3aa: CASSPGQGAYNEQFF
d_gene: NA; j_gene: TRBJ1-6; abundance: NA; v_gene: TRBV4-2; CDR3nt: TGTGCCAGCAGCCCGGCGAAGAATTCACCCCTCCACTTT; CDR3aa: CASSPAKNSPLHF
d_gene: NA; j_gene: TRBJ2-3; abundance: many; v_gene: TRBV12-3/TRBV12-4; CDR3nt: TGTGCCAGCAGTCTTGGGTCACTCACAGATACGCAGTATTTT; CDR3aa: CASSLGSLTDTQYF
d_gene: NA; j_gene: TRBJ2-1; abundance: NA; v_gene: TRBV29-1; CDR3nt: TGCAGCGGGACCTTCTACAATGAGCAGTTCTTC; CDR3aa: CSGTFYNEQFF
d_gene: NA; j_gene: TRBJ1-2; abundance: many; v_gene: TRBV13; CDR3nt: TGTGCCAGCAGCGCAGACAGTATCTATGGCTACACCTTC; CDR3aa: CASSADSIYGYTF
d_gene: TRBD1; j_gene: TRBJ2-7; abundance: NA; v_gene: TRBV5-5; CDR3nt: TGTGCCAGCAGCGCCCCGACAGGGGTACAATACGAGCAGTACTTC; CDR3aa: CASSAPTGVQYEQYF
d_gene: NA; j_gene: TRBJ1-2; abundance: few; v_gene: TRBV5-5; CDR3nt: TGTGCCAGCAGCGCCGGGAACAGCGGCACCTTC; CDR3aa: CASSAGNSGTF
d_gene: TRBD1; j_gene: TRBJ1-2; abundance: few; v_gene: TRBV6-5; CDR3nt: TGTGCCAGCAGTTACCCGACAGGGTCGGCTAACTATGGCTACACCTTC; CDR3aa: CASSYPTGSANYGYTF
d_gene: NA; j_gene: TRBJ2-1; abundance: NA; v_gene: TRBV7-2; CDR3nt: TGTGCCAGCAGCCCCTTGGGGCGGGACAATGAGCAGTTCTTC; CDR3aa: CASSPLGRDNEQFF
d_gene: NA; j_gene: TRBJ2-3; abundance: few; v_gene: TRBV10-1; CDR3nt: TGCGCCAGCGGGCAGAGCCTCACAGATACGCAGTATTTT; CDR3aa: CASGQSLTDTQYF
d_gene: TRBD1; j_gene: TRBJ1-2; abundance: NA; v_gene: TRBV7-2; CDR3nt: TGTGCCAGCAGCTCGCTGGGACAGATAAACTATGGCTACACCTTC; CDR3aa: CASSSLGQINYGYTF
d_gene: TRBD1; j_gene: TRBJ1-2; abundance: few; v_gene: TRBV12-3/TRBV12-4; CDR3nt: TGTGCCAGCAGTTTGGCCCTGACAGGGATTTACTATGGCTACACCTTC; CDR3aa: CASSLALTGIYYGYTF
d_gene: NA; j_gene: TRBJ2-1; abundance: NA; v_gene: TRBV4-1; CDR3nt: TGCGCCAGCAGCCAGGCCGGGACAAGGTGGTACAATGAGCAGTTCTTC; CDR3aa: CASSQAGTRWYNEQFF
d_gene: NA; j_gene: TRBJ2-5; abundance: NA; v_gene: TRBV3-1; CDR3nt: TGTGCCAGCAGCCAAGACCTTCGCGTACAAGAGACCCAGTACTTC; CDR3aa: CASSQDLRVQETQYF
d_gene: NA; j_gene: TRBJ2-1; abundance: NA; v_gene: TRBV12-5; CDR3nt: TGTGCTAGTGGTTTGGACACCGGGACTTACAGCTACAATGAGCAGTTCTTC; CDR3aa: CASGLDTGTYSYNEQFF
d_gene: NA; j_gene: TRBJ2-5; abundance: NA; v_gene: TRBV11-2; CDR3nt: TGTGCCAGCAGCTTAGTATCTACTCGGACCCAGTACTTC; CDR3aa: CASSLVSTRTQYF
d_gene: NA; j_gene: TRBJ1-6; abundance: few; v_gene: TRBV7-3; CDR3nt: TGTGCCAGCAGCTTACAGGGTGATTCACCCCTCCACTTT; CDR3aa: CASSLQGDSPLHF
d_gene: NA; j_gene: TRBJ1-4; abundance: many; v_gene: TRBV12-3/TRBV12-4; CDR3nt: TGTGCCAGCAGTTTAGCGTTAGGGCGGAATGAAAAACTGTTTTTT; CDR3aa: CASSLALGRNEKLFF
d_gene: NA; j_gene: TRBJ1-1; abundance: NA; v_gene: TRBV5-1; CDR3nt: TGCGCCAGCAGACAAGACAGGAGGAACACTGAAGCTTTCTTT; CDR3aa: CASRQDRRNTEAFF
d_gene: TRBD1; j_gene: TRBJ2-1; abundance: NA; v_gene: TRBV6-1; CDR3nt: TGTGCCAGCAGTGAAAGGACAGGGCAGGAGGATGAGCAGTTCTTC; CDR3aa: CASSERTGQEDEQFF
d_gene: TRBD2; j_gene: TRBJ2-1; abundance: many; v_gene: TRBV28; CDR3nt: TGTGCCAGCAGTTCAGTTGGCGGGGGCTCCTACAATGAGCAGTTCTTC; CDR3aa: CASSSVGGGSYNEQFF
d_gene: NA; j_gene: TRBJ1-2; abundance: many; v_gene: TRBV29-1; CDR3nt: TGCAGCGCTGAACCCCAGTCATCCTATGGCTACACCTTC; CDR3aa: CSAEPQSSYGYTF
d_gene: NA; j_gene: TRBJ1-5; abundance: many; v_gene: TRBV30; CDR3nt: TGTGCCTGGAGTCTGACGAACTGGGGGCAGCCCCAGCATTTT; CDR3aa: CAWSLTNWGQPQHF
d_gene: NA; j_gene: TRBJ2-7; abundance: few; v_gene: TRBV19; CDR3nt: TGTGCCAGTAGTGTCTCAGGGGACGTCTACGAGCAGTACTTC; CDR3aa: CASSVSGDVYEQYF
d_gene: NA; j_gene: TRBJ2-3; abundance: NA; v_gene: TRBV24-1; CDR3nt: TGTGCCACCAGTGATCAAGGGGGGAGCACAGATACGCAGTATTTT; CDR3aa: CATSDQGGSTDTQYF
d_gene: TRBD2; j_gene: TRBJ2-7; abundance: few; v_gene: TRBV20-1; CDR3nt: TGCAGTGCTAGGTCGACCGGGACTAGCGCCTACGAGCAGTACTTC; CDR3aa: CSARSTGTSAYEQYF
d_gene: NA; j_gene: TRBJ1-1; abundance: few; v_gene: TRBV19; CDR3nt: TGTGCCAGTAGTATGCAGGGTTTCCCGGAAACTGAAGCTTTCTTT; CDR3aa: CASSMQGFPETEAFF
d_gene: NA; j_gene: TRBJ2-7; abundance: many; v_gene: TRBV18; CDR3nt: TGTGCCAGCAGTTTAAGGGGTGGCTACGAGCAGTACTTC; CDR3aa: CASSLRGGYEQYF
d_gene: NA; j_gene: TRBJ2-1; abundance: NA; v_gene: TRBV5-1; CDR3nt: TGCGCCAGCAGCTTGATGACACCGAGCTCCTACAATGAGCAGTTCTTC; CDR3aa: CASSLMTPSSYNEQFF
d_gene: TRBD1; j_gene: TRBJ2-5; abundance: few; v_gene: TRBV6-1; CDR3nt: TGTGCCAGCAGTTCAGGCGGACAGGCAAGATTAACCCAGTACTTC; CDR3aa: CASSSGGQARLTQYF
d_gene: TRBD1; j_gene: TRBJ1-2; abundance: NA; v_gene: TRBV6-1; CDR3nt: TGTGCCAGCAGCCCGGGACAGGCTATCGTCTATGGCTACACCTTC; CDR3aa: CASSPGQAIVYGYTF
d_gene: NA; j_gene: TRBJ2-1; abundance: few; v_gene: TRBV3-1; CDR3nt: TGTGCCAGCAGCCAGGGCCTCCCGAGCGATGAGCAGTTCTTC; CDR3aa: CASSQGLPSDEQFF